The 20 T cell receptor beta chains below were found in one sample sequenced in a study of shared T cell receptors in the human thymus. Sequencing used immunoSEQ multiplex PCR; TCRdb keeps in-frame clones, though not all of them. Of approximately 660,000 clones listed, 88% are singletons. The same data also contributed to another study, on human thymus T cells.

The sample consisted of thymocytes. These TCRs come from a boy under two years old with a congenital heart defect.

The chain uses TRBV29-1 and TRBJ1-1; the match to TRBD1 covers 8 bases. This CDR3 contains 13 residues. The germline CDR1 and CDR2 sequences are SQVTM and ANQGSEA. The CDR3 DNA reads as TGCAGAGCTAAGACAGGGGTCGACACTGAAGCTTTCTTT. Encoded protein: CRAKTGVDTEAFF.

The chain combines TRBV30 with TRBJ1-2; TRBD1 is a possible D gene (6 bases). The CDR3 runs 18 residues. V was clipped by 2 bases and J by 4 bases, with 26 bases between them. The V gene's germline CDR1 is GTSNPN and CDR2 SVGIG (reference sequence). The CDR3 region is CAWSLLDPPIGGLYGYTF. The CDR3 DNA is TGTGCCTGGAGTCTTTTGGACCCTCCAATTGGGGGCCTCTATGGCTACACCTTC.

V gene TRBV7-8 combines with J gene TRBJ2-7; 8 nucleotides align to TRBD2. The V gene's germline CDR1 is SGHVS and CDR2 FQNEAQ. The CDR3 runs 15 residues. V was clipped by 5 bases and J by 5 bases; unmatched bases: 11. This CDR3 is CASSPGKREINEQYF. The CDR3 DNA follows: TGTGCCAGCAGCCCCGGCAAGCGGGAGATCAACGAGCAGTACTTC.

V is TRBV19 and J is TRBJ1-4; D is ambiguous. Germline V CDR1 and CDR2: LNHDA, SQIVND (reference sequence). Between the trimmed V and J ends, which lost 4 bases and 7 bases, there was a span of 31 bases. This CDR3 has 20 residues. The CDR3 nucleotides read TGTGCCAGTAGTAACCTCTTGATCCCGATTCCGCAATTTGGAGGTGAAAAACTGTTTTTT. This gives the protein CASSNLLIPIPQFGGEKLFF.

The V and J genes are TRBV14 and TRBJ2-1; 7 bases match TRBD2. Per the germline V gene, CDR1 is SGHDN and CDR2 is FVKESK. After removal of 1 base from V and 4 bases from J, the junction contained 13 bases not matched to a gene. This CDR3 spans 18 amino acids. The CDR3 sequence is CASSQAGTTQIQYNEQFF. The CDR3 DNA sequence: TGTGCCAGCAGCCAAGCTGGGACTACACAAATCCAATACAATGAGCAGTTCTTC.

This clone has a handful of counts. The chain employs TRBV6-1 and TRBJ1-1, with D tentatively TRBD1 (5 bases). Germline CDR1 MNHNS, CDR2 SASEGT. V was clipped by 4 bases and J by 10 bases, with 25 bases between them. This CDR3 is built from 16 residues. In DNA, the CDR3 is TGTGCCAGCAGTGTGGCAGGGATAATTCTAGGTCCGGTAGCTTTCTTT. Translation: CASSVAGIILGPVAFF.

This chain links TRBV11-3 with TRBJ2-3, with D possibly matching TRBD1 (7 bases). Trimming removed 5 bases from V and 6 bases from J, with 18 bases in between. The CDR3 is 15 residues long. The germline gives CDR1 SGHNT, CDR2 YENEEA. CDR3 sequence reads: CASSMRDSVGDTQYF. In DNA, the CDR3 is TGTGCCAGCAGCATGCGGGACAGTGTTGGGGATACGCAGTATTTT.

This sequence joins TRBV4-1 and TRBJ2-3, with TRBD2 identical over 8 bases. Germline-derived CDR1 and CDR2 are MGHRA and YSYEKL. The CDR3 is 16 amino acids. V trimming: 1 base; J trimming: 6 bases; junction bases outside the gene matches: 9. The CDR3 DNA is TGCGCCAGCAGCCAAGGGACTAGCAAGGAGTGGGATACGCAGTATTTT. It yields the protein CASSQGTSKEWDTQYF.

This clone was picked up one time. This chain uses TRBV6-1 with TRBJ2-7; 7 nucleotides line up with TRBD1. V was pared by 2 bases and J by 2 bases, with 6 bases of the junction left unmatched. Germline CDR1 MNHNS, CDR2 SASEGT. The CDR3 has 15 amino acids. CDR3 loop: CASSEYGQATYEQYF. The CDR3, as DNA: TGTGCCAGCAGTGAATACGGACAGGCGACCTACGAGCAGTACTTC.

The chain has TRBV18 and TRBJ2-7; D gene uncertain. The ends were cut back, 3 bases at V and 0 bases at J, with 18 bases in the middle. From germline, CDR1 is KGHSH and CDR2 LQKENI. The CDR3 consists of 17 residues. The CDR3 region has the DNA TGTGCCAGCTCACCCCCCTGGGCGCTCCGAAGCTCCTACGAGCAGTACTTC. This gives the protein CASSPPWALRSSYEQYF.

The V gene is TRBV7-9, the J gene TRBJ2-1; D might be TRBD2 (6 bases). In germline, CDR1 is SEHNR, CDR2 FQNEAQ (reference sequence). V was cut by 4 bases and J by 4 bases, with 17 bases left in between. This CDR3 is built from 16 residues. The CDR3 loop is CASSCPGTPPYNEQFF. CDR3 nucleotides: TGTGCCAGCAGCTGCCCCGGGACTCCCCCTTACAATGAGCAGTTCTTC.

The chain has TRBV28 and TRBJ1-2, with D unclear. Trimming shortened V by 7 bases and J by 2 bases, and 14 bases separated the two germline ends. The CDR3 runs 14 residues. Germline V gene lookup returns CDR1 MDHEN and CDR2 SYDVKM. The CDR3 coding sequence is TGTGCCAGCACCCATGGGCCGAGCAACTATGGCTACACCTTC. The encoded protein is CASTHGPSNYGYTF.

The chain has TRBV28 and TRBJ2-6; TRBD2 matches 8 bases. The V and J ends lost 0 bases and 0 bases, in that order; junction bases with no gene match: 1. This CDR3 is 17 amino acids long. Per the germline V gene, CDR1 is MDHEN and CDR2 is SYDVKM. The CDR3 DNA reads as TGTGCCAGCAGTTTATGCGGGAGGGACTCTGGGGCCAACGTCCTGACTTTC. It translates to CASSLCGRDSGANVLTF.

This clone was picked up one time. V usage is TRBV10-3 and J usage is TRBJ1-5; 9 bases fit TRBD1. Germline CDR1 and CDR2: ENHRY and SYGVKD. V gave up 3 bases and J gave up 7 bases; unmatched junction bases: 1. The CDR3 totals 13 residues. CDR3 DNA: TGTGCCATCAGTGAAGGACAGGGGCAGCCCCAGCATTTT. Residues: CAISEGQGQPQHF.

The V gene is TRBV5-1, the J gene TRBJ2-1; TRBD1 agrees at 12 bases. The germline V gene has CDR1 SGHRS and CDR2 YFSETQ. The CDR3 sequence is 14 residues long. Unmatched junction bases numbered 0, after V lost 3 bases and J lost 5 bases. In nucleotides, the CDR3 is TGCGCCAGCAGCTGGGACAGGGGGCACAATGAGCAGTTCTTC. Translation: CASSWDRGHNEQFF.

The chain carries TRBV7-8 and TRBJ1-2, with 7 positions matching TRBD1. Per the germline V gene, CDR1 is SGHVS and CDR2 is FQNEAQ. The CDR3 is made up of 14 amino acids. Trimming removed 1 base from V and 6 bases from J; junction bases left unmatched: 5. CDR3 nucleotide sequence: TGTGCCAGCAGCTTAGATACAGGGGAACATGGCTACACCTTC. Translating it yields CASSLDTGEHGYTF. The whole variable domain, remainder taken from reference TRBV7-8 and TRBJ1-2, is GAGVSQSPRYKVAKRGQDVALRCDPISGHVSLFWYQQALGQGPEFLTYFQNEAQLDKSGLPSDRFFAERPEGSVSTLKIQRTQQEDSAVYLCASSLDTGEHGYTFGSGTRLTVV.

The chain combines TRBV6-8 with TRBJ1-2; D possibly corresponds to TRBD1 (5 bases). The germline gives CDR1 MNHGY, CDR2 SAAAGT. This CDR3 has 16 residues. The V end was cut by 5 bases, the J end by 6 bases, with 22 bases between. CDR3 DNA: TGTGCCAGCAGTCAACCGACTGACAGTTTTCTAAATGGCTACACCTTC. Translated, it gives CASSQPTDSFLNGYTF.

The V gene is TRBV27, the J gene TRBJ1-1, with 7 bases aligning to TRBD1. V dropped 6 bases and J dropped 3; count of bases not matched to a gene: 19. Germline CDR1 MNHEY, CDR2 SMNVEV (reference sequence). There are 18 residues in the CDR3. The CDR3 region is CASRPTGAPRDRDTEAFF. In DNA, the CDR3 is TGTGCCAGCAGACCTACAGGGGCGCCCCGTGATCGGGACACTGAAGCTTTCTTT.

The J gene is TRBJ2-3, the V gene TRBV4-3, with 11 bases identical to TRBD2. Trimming at V came to 0 bases and at J to 6 bases, leaving 5 bases not matched to a gene. The CDR3 has 16 residues. Germline V gene sequence: CDR1 LGHNA, CDR2 YSLEER. The CDR3 region has the DNA TGCGCCAGCAGCCAAGAACTAGCGGGAGCCGGGGATACGCAGTATTTT. It specifies CASSQELAGAGDTQYF.

CDR3 protein: CASRPGTSRNEQYF. The CDR3 region has the DNA TGTGCCAGCAGGCCTGGGACTAGTCGCAACGAGCAGTACTTC. The V gene is TRBV6-5, the J gene TRBJ2-7; 8 positions agree with TRBD2. The trim removed 6 bases at V and 5 bases at J, leaving 9 bases unmatched. This CDR3 is built from 14 residues. CDR1 is MNHEY and CDR2 is SVGAGI in the germline V gene.